This TCR beta chain was sequenced in a study of blood T cell repertoires in COVID-19. About the research overall: Sample material is recorded as cDNA or gDNA derived from T cells, B-cell-depleted T cells, or PBMCs.

From germline, CDR1 is SGDLS and CDR2 YYNGEE. Trimming took 0 bases from V and 3 from J; bases not matched to a gene: 3. The CDR3 is 15 residues long. Original analysis: Nucleated cell number was recorded as an estimate derived from reference gene primer amplification. Generated by immunoSEQ multiplex PCR, the TCRdb table keeps only in-frame clones and is missing some. Clonal size and the V and J genes are those of that table, whereas D and trimming came from the DNA. Of under 250,000 clones detected, approximately 84% appear once; the ten largest clones hold roughly 7.9%. The receptor's source is a woman older than 75 with acute or convalescent COVID-19. The chain carries TRBV9 and TRBJ2-1; 7 nucleotides agree with TRBD2. Sequencing was done on a sample of peripheral blood. The CDR3 DNA reads as TGTGCCAGCAGCGTAGAGTGGGGGGGCTACAATGAGCAGTTCTTC. Its protein product is CASSVEWGGYNEQFF.